Shown below are 30 T cell receptor beta chains from a single sample sequenced in a study of T-cell reconstitution after alpha-beta-depleted transplantation in children. Preparation of the TCRbeta library used unique molecular identifiers. One entry per CDR3 protein, called by TCRdb with MiXCR from the PCR reads. The sample carries about 980,000 distinct CDR3 sequences, roughly 31% recorded once. The material sequenced was PBMCs, mostly from graft donor cells, taken 360 days after TCRalphabeta/CD19-depleted stem cell transplant. The receptors originated from a boy under two years old who had a stem cell transplant for SCID, so the T cells may come from the graft donor.

This clonotype was seen more than once but under ten times. The chain links TRBV20-1 to TRBJ2-3; TRBD2 agrees at 11 bases. There are 15 residues in the CDR3. The J segment lost 6 bases and the V segment lost 3 bases, leaving 8 bases of the junction unmatched. The V gene's germline CDR1 is DFQATT and CDR2 SNEGSKA (reference sequence). The CDR3 nucleotides read TGCAGTGCTAGCCTTCCAGGGACTAGCGGCGATACGCAGTATTTT. Amino acid sequence: CSASLPGTSGDTQYF.

The chain links TRBV18 to TRBJ1-3; D is uncertain. V was clipped by 1 base and J by 4 bases, with 11 bases between them. The germline V gene encodes CDR1 KGHSH and CDR2 LQKENI. This CDR3 is 15 amino acids long. DNA of the CDR3: TGTGCCAGCTCACCACTCCCAAAGACAGGAAACACCATATATTTT. Its translation is CASSPLPKTGNTIYF.

The chain joins TRBV29-1 to TRBJ1-2, with D possibly being TRBD1 (6 bases). V was clipped by 3 bases and J by 3 bases, with 11 bases between them. This CDR3 spans 13 amino acids. Germline lookup yields CDR1 SQVTM and CDR2 ANQGSEA. This chain's CDR3 is CSVDETGYYGYTF. The CDR3 region has the DNA TGCAGCGTTGACGAGACAGGTTACTATGGCTACACCTTC.

The chain uses TRBV29-1 and TRBJ2-6; D possibly matches TRBD1 or TRBD2 (5 bases each). The CDR3 contains 13 residues. V was trimmed by 6 bases and J by 4 bases, leaving 10 bases between them. Germline-derived CDR1 and CDR2 are SQVTM and ANQGSEA. CDR3 amino acids: CSVRGTGANVLTF. For the CDR3, the DNA is TGCAGCGTGAGGGGTACCGGGGCCAACGTCCTGACTTTC.

The genes are TRBV7-2 and TRBJ1-1; D ambiguous. Germline CDR1 reads SGHTA; CDR2 reads FQGNSA. V lost 5 bases and J 2 bases, leaving 21 bases between the germline ends. The CDR3 extends over 17 amino acids. The CDR3 spells CASSPQAPRSSNTEAFF. CDR3 nucleotide sequence: TGTGCCAGCAGCCCCCAGGCCCCCAGATCTTCCAACACTGAAGCTTTCTTT.

This clonotype was picked up a small number of times. The rearrangement joins TRBV7-8 to TRBJ2-7; TRBD2 matches at 8 bases. CDR3 size: 17 residues. Germline trimming cut 0 bases from V and 3 bases from J; bases unmatched to any gene: 10. CDR1 SGHVS and CDR2 FQNEAQ come from the germline V gene. Written as DNA, the CDR3 is TGTGCCAGCAGCTTAGCGTTCCGTTTAGCGGGGAGCTACGAGCAGTACTTC. Translation: CASSLAFRLAGSYEQYF.

This clonotype turned up a few times. The CDR3 DNA is TGCGCCAGCAGCCAAGATTCTCCCCCTTCCCTCGTCGAGCAGTACTTC. It encodes CASSQDSPPSLVEQYF. This chain connects TRBV4-1 to TRBJ2-7; unclear D gene. The CDR3 has 16 residues. V dropped 0 bases and J dropped 6 bases, with 18 bases sitting between them. In germline, CDR1 is MGHRA, CDR2 YSYEKL.

This chain uses TRBV7-9 with TRBJ2-7; weak D call: TRBD1 (5 bases). V gave up 3 bases and J gave up 5 bases, with 8 bases separating them. The CDR3 is 12 amino acids. Germline V gene sequence: CDR1 SEHNR, CDR2 FQNEAQ (reference sequence). The CDR3 loop reads CASSFDRHEQYF. As DNA, the CDR3 is TGTGCCAGCAGCTTCGACAGACACGAGCAGTACTTC.

The chain has TRBV4-3 and TRBJ2-7; 7 positions agree with TRBD2. The germline gives CDR1 LGHNA, CDR2 YSLEER. The CDR3 has 15 residues. The trim removed 1 base at V and 2 bases at J, leaving 5 bases unmatched. As DNA, the CDR3 is TGCGCCAGCAGCCAAGGAGGGGAGGGGCCCTACGAGCAGTACTTC. The encoded protein is CASSQGGEGPYEQYF.

The chain uses TRBV10-3 and TRBJ1-1; the D is unclear. This CDR3 is 15 amino acids long. CDR1 is ENHRY, CDR2 SYGVKD, per germline. V was clipped by 4 bases and J by 1 base, with 13 bases between them. The CDR3 DNA is TGTGCCATCAGTGTCGGGGATCAAGGGAACACTGAAGCTTTCTTT. Translating gives CAISVGDQGNTEAFF.

The V call is TRBV19, the J call TRBJ1-6; D may be TRBD1 (5 bases). The CDR3 covers 13 residues. The V gene lost 4 bases and the J gene lost 7 bases, with 8 bases spanning the gap. Looked up from germline, CDR1 is LNHDA and CDR2 is SQIVND (reference sequence). Here the CDR3 reads CASSRGTNSPLHF. CDR3 in DNA: TGTGCCAGTAGTAGGGGGACGAATTCACCCCTCCACTTT. Drawing the rest from reference TRBV19 and TRBJ1-6, the complete variable domain is DGGITQSPKYLFRKEGQNVTLSCEQNLNHDAMYWYRQDPGQGLRLIYYSQIVNDFQKGDIAEGYSVSREKKESFPLTVTSAQKNPTAFYLCASSRGTNSPLHFGNGTRLTVT.

The rearrangement links TRBV5-1 to TRBJ2-1; 12 bases match TRBD2. This CDR3 is built from 17 residues. With V trimmed by 3 bases and J by 7 bases, 11 bases remained unmatched. Germline CDR1 is SGHRS and CDR2 is YFSETQ. The CDR3 nucleotides read TGCGCCAGCAGCTCCACATCCCCTAGCGGGGGGGAGAATGAGCAGTTCTTC. It specifies CASSSTSPSGGENEQFF.

This clonotype was counted between two and nine times. The CDR3: CASSQDERQGAGNTIYF. The DNA for the CDR3 is TGCGCCAGCAGCCAAGATGAACGGCAGGGAGCTGGAAACACCATATATTTT. The chain uses TRBV4-3 and TRBJ1-3; D may be TRBD1 (5 bases). Germline CDR1 is LGHNA and CDR2 is YSLEER. Trimming cost V 0 bases and J 2 bases, with 14 bases left between them. This CDR3 is built from 17 residues.

Only a few counts were recorded for this clonotype. This CDR3 reads CASSTGPWGSYNEQFF. The CDR3 DNA follows: TGTGCCAGCTCAACGGGCCCGTGGGGCTCCTACAATGAGCAGTTCTTC. The chain links TRBV18 to TRBJ2-1; D uncertain. CDR1 is KGHSH, CDR2 LQKENI, per germline. Trimming stripped 5 bases from V and 0 bases from J, with 14 bases between. This CDR3 contains 16 residues.

The chain joins TRBV12-3 or TRBV12-4 to TRBJ1-1; 7 nucleotides align to TRBD1. The CDR3 is 14 residues long. Losses at the gene ends were 5 bases for V and 8 bases for J; bases not matched to a gene: 11. The DNA of the CDR3 is TGTGCCAGCAGTCCCGGATTACAGGGGAGAGAAGCTTTCTTT. Its protein product is CASSPGLQGREAFF.

The V gene is TRBV10-3, the J gene TRBJ1-2; 11 bases align to TRBD1. The CDR3 length is 16 residues. V lost 9 bases, J lost 3 bases, and 12 bases stayed unmatched. Germline lookup yields CDR1 ENHRY and CDR2 SYGVKD. CDR3 DNA: TGTGCCATTCCCTTGGCCCCGGGACAGGGGGACTATGGCTACACCTTC. Its protein is CAIPLAPGQGDYGYTF.

This clonotype was seen a handful of times. The V call is TRBV20-1, the J call TRBJ2-7; 13 bases align to TRBD2. Germline V CDR1 and CDR2: DFQATT, SNEGSKA (reference sequence). The CDR3 contains 15 residues. After removal of 0 bases from V and 5 bases from J, the junction contained 4 bases not matched to a gene. The CDR3 DNA sequence: TGCAGTGCTAGAGATCCCACTAGCGGGGGGGACGAGCAGTACTTC. Residues: CSARDPTSGGDEQYF.

This clonotype has just a few counts. The V and J genes are TRBV29-1 and TRBJ2-3; D is undetermined. The CDR3 totals 12 residues. With 7 bases removed from V and 2 bases from J, the gap between germline ends came to 10 bases. Germline V lookup: CDR1 SQVTM, CDR2 ANQGSEA. The DNA for the CDR3 is TGCAGCGCTAAGGACCACACAGATACGCAGTATTTT. Its translation: CSAKDHTDTQYF.

This rearrangement joins TRBV20-1 to TRBJ2-5; 7 nucleotides line up with TRBD2. The CDR3 consists of 14 residues. The V gene's germline CDR1 is DFQATT and CDR2 SNEGSKA (reference sequence). With V trimmed by 8 bases and J by 5 bases, 14 bases remained unmatched. This CDR3 reads CSPLGGGPGETQYF. CDR3 in DNA: TGCAGTCCGCTAGGCGGGGGTCCTGGGGAGACCCAGTACTTC.

This chain connects TRBV10-3 to TRBJ2-3, with TRBD2 matching over 10 bases. The length of the CDR3 is 15 residues. The germline gives CDR1 ENHRY, CDR2 SYGVKD. With V trimmed by 4 bases and J by 4 bases, 5 bases remained unmatched. This chain's CDR3 is CAISALAGDPDTQYF. Here the CDR3 DNA reads TGTGCCATCAGTGCTCTAGCGGGGGACCCAGATACGCAGTATTTT.

CDR3 in amino acids: CATSRVAGGIEDEQFF. CDR3 in DNA: TGTGCCACCAGCAGAGTAGCGGGGGGGATTGAAGATGAGCAGTTCTTC. The chain joins TRBV15 to TRBJ2-1; 11 bases align to TRBD2. In germline, CDR1 is LNHNV, CDR2 YYDKDF (reference sequence). CDR3 length equals 16 residues. With 1 base clipped from V and 8 bases from J, the junction kept 7 bases outside the gene matches.

The gene calls are TRBV12-3 or TRBV12-4 and TRBJ2-7; no clear D gene. Trimming removed 6 bases at V and 2 bases at J, with 17 bases between. The CDR3 covers 15 residues. The CDR3 DNA reads TGTGCCAGCAGCCCCGTGATTGAGAGGCCCTACGAGCAGTACTTC. As protein: CASSPVIERPYEQYF.

This clonotype was seen repeatedly, ten times or more. The chain couples TRBV3-1 to TRBJ2-7; the D is unclear. Per the germline V gene, CDR1 is LGHDT and CDR2 is YNNKEL (reference sequence). The CDR3 runs 14 residues. With 1 base removed from V and 7 bases from J, the gap between germline ends came to 14 bases. The CDR3 DNA sequence: TGTGCCAGCAGCCAAGTTTTATTGGGGATAGAGCAGTACTTC. The encoded protein is CASSQVLLGIEQYF.

This rearrangement joins TRBV20-1 to TRBJ2-3, with 7 bases matching TRBD2. This CDR3 region has 14 residues. V lost 3 bases and J lost 2; bases outside the gene matches: 5. Germline CDR1 reads DFQATT; CDR2 reads SNEGSKA (reference sequence). DNA of the CDR3: TGCAGTGCTAGGCGGGGGAGCTACACAGATACGCAGTATTTT. Protein: CSARRGSYTDTQYF.

The chain combines TRBV27 with TRBJ2-5, with TRBD1 identical over 7 bases. The length of the CDR3 is 16 residues. Germline CDR1 reads MNHEY; CDR2 reads SMNVEV (reference sequence). Trimming took 6 bases from V and 6 from J; bases not matched to a gene: 16. CDR3 loop: CASSGGPQGVIKTQYF. CDR3 DNA sequence: TGTGCCAGCAGCGGCGGACCCCAGGGGGTCATAAAGACCCAGTACTTC.

The J gene is TRBJ2-3, the V gene TRBV6-2 or TRBV6-3; 10 bases are a match to TRBD1. V trimming: 0 bases; J trimming: 3 bases; junction bases outside the gene matches: 6. The CDR3 length is 17 residues. CDR1 and CDR2 (germline): MNHEY, SVGEGT. The CDR3, as DNA: TGTGCCAGCAGTTACTCGGGACAGGGGCTCCAGACAGATACGCAGTATTTT. Amino acid sequence: CASSYSGQGLQTDTQYF.

The gene calls are TRBV7-8 and TRBJ2-5, with D possibly being TRBD1 (6 bases). Germline assignment: CDR1 SGHVS and CDR2 FQNEAQ. This CDR3 is 14 amino acids long. Trimming left V 5 bases short and J 5 bases short, with 15 bases between. The CDR3, as DNA: TGTGCCAGCAGCACGCCCAGGGGCCGGGAGACCCAGTACTTC. Translated, it gives CASSTPRGRETQYF.

This clonotype turned up a few times. The chain is built from TRBV7-9 and TRBJ1-2; no clear D gene. The CDR3 extends over 17 amino acids. V was cut by 4 bases and J by 2 bases, with 20 bases left in between. The germline V gene has CDR1 SEHNR and CDR2 FQNEAQ (reference sequence). DNA for the CDR3: TGTGCCAGCAGCTCACCGGGAGGAATACCTATCAACTATGGCTACACCTTC. It codes for CASSSPGGIPINYGYTF.

This clonotype has just a few counts. The rearrangement uses TRBV20-1 and TRBJ1-6; D gene uncertain. The CDR3 covers 15 residues. Per germline, CDR1 DFQATT and CDR2 SNEGSKA (reference sequence). V dropped 0 bases and J dropped 5 bases, with 11 bases sitting between them. CDR3 in amino acids: CSARDEAANNSPLHF. The CDR3 DNA follows: TGCAGTGCTAGAGATGAGGCGGCGAATAATTCACCCCTCCACTTT.

This rearrangement joins TRBV4-2 to TRBJ2-3, with D perhaps matching TRBD2 (5 bases). Germline V lookup: CDR1 LGHNA, CDR2 YNFKEQ. The length of the CDR3 is 16 residues. Trimming removed 5 bases at V and 0 bases at J, with 15 bases between. CDR3 DNA: TGTGCCAGCAGCAAAACCGGGGTCTCTAGCACAGATACGCAGTATTTT. Translated, it gives CASSKTGVSSTDTQYF.